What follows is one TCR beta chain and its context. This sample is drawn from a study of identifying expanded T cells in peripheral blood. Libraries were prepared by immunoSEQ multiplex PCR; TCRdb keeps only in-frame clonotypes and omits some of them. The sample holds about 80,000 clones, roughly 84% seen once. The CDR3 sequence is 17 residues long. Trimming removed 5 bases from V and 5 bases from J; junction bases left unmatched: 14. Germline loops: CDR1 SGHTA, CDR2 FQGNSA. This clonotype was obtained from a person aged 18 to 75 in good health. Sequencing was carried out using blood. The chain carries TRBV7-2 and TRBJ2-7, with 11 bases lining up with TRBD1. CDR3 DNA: TGTGCCAGCAGCCCGGGAGATTGGACAGGGGGCCCCAACGAGCAGTACTTC. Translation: CASSPGDWTGGPNEQYF.